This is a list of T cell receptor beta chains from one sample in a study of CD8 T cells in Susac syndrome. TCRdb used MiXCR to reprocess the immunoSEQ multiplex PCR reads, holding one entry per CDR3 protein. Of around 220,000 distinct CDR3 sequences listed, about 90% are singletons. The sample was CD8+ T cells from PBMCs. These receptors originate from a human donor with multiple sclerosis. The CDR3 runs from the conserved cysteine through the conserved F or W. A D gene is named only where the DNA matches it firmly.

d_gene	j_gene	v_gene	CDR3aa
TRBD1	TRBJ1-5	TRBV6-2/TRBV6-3	CASRTLQGREQPQHF
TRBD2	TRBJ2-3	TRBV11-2	CASSPGGATQYF
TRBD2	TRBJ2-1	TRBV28	CASSNPGLAGNEQFF
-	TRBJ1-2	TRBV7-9	CASRDQPPSGRRINYGYTF
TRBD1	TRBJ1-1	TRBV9	CASSAPGQGETEAFF
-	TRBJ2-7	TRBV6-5	CASSYSSWTRSSYEQYF
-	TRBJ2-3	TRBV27	CASSLERLTDTQYF
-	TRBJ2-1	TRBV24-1	CATSGVNQGEQFF
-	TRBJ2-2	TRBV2	CASKPADGTGELFF
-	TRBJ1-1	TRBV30	CAWSVAIGTEAFF
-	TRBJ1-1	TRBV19	CASSILRPLNTEAFF
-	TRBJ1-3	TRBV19	CASSFWRGNTIYF
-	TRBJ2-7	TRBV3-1	CASSHPIRGHEQYF
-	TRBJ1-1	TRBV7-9	CASSLGQGGTLNTEAFF
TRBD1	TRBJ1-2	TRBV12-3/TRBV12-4	CASSPRQGGNYGYTF
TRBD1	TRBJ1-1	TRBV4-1	CASSQPGQENTEAFF
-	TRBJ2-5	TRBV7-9	CASSLDPGETQYF
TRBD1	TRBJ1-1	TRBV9	CASSAGTGDTEAFF
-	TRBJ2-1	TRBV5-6	CASTLGGLLNEQFF
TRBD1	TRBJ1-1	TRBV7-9	CASSIGQGGTEAFF
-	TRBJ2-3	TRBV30	CARGGHPSTDTQYF
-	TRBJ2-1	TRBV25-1	CASLVPGPYNEQFF
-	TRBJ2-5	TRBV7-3	CASSLYGDRQETQYF
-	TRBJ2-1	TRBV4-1	CASSHPQGGEQFF
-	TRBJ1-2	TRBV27	CASSSQGNTGYGYTF
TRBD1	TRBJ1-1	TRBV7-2	CASSTTWTGQDWNTEAFF
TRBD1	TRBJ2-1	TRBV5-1	CARTGTGGYNEQFF
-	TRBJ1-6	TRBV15	CATSHPSRDASSPLHF
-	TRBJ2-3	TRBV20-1	CSGCFGSTDTQYF
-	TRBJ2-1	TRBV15	CATSRVTPNDEQFF
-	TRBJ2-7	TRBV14	CASSPALNLEQYF
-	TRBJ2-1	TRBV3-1	CASSQDMRALYNEQFF
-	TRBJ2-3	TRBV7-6	CASSSEQGTRTDTQYF